These T cell receptor beta chains were read from a single sample in a study of blood T cell repertoires in COVID-19. This table comes from immunoSEQ multiplex PCR, and its TCRdb copy is limited to in-frame clones, with some not included. The sample has under 75,000 clones; about four fifths are singletons. The sequenced material came from peripheral blood. The receptors were gathered from a woman aged 60-70 years with acute or convalescent COVID-19. CDR3s include the opening cysteine and the closing phenylalanine or tryptophan. A D gene is named only where the DNA matches it firmly. Expanded clones are given a class, and other clones once, few, many or no size at all.

j_gene,d_gene,v_gene,abundance,CDR3aa,CDR3nt
TRBJ2-1,TRBD2,TRBV15,-,CATSGGTSGGYNEQFF,TGTGCCACCAGCGGGGGGACTAGCGGGGGGTACAATGAGCAGTTCTTC
TRBJ2-1,-,TRBV4-1,-,CASSDRDWTNEQFF,TGCGCCAGCAGCGACCGGGACTGGACCAATGAGCAGTTCTTC
TRBJ2-3,TRBD1,TRBV5-1,-,CASRAGQGSDTQYF,TGCGCCAGCAGAGCGGGACAGGGCTCAGATACGCAGTATTTT
TRBJ1-5,-,TRBV19,few,CASSIRTVSFSNQPQHF,TGTGCCAGTAGTATACGGACAGTGAGTTTTAGCAATCAGCCCCAGCATTTT
TRBJ2-1,TRBD2,TRBV9,-,CASSFGLAGNEQFF,TGTGCCAGCAGCTTCGGACTAGCGGGCAATGAGCAGTTCTTC
TRBJ2-3,-,TRBV10-1,few,CASSVLTDTQYF,TGCGCCAGCAGTGTTCTCACAGATACGCAGTATTTT
TRBJ2-3,TRBD2,TRBV11-2,-,CASSSGLAGGADTQYF,TGTGCCAGCAGCTCGGGACTAGCGGGGGGGGCGGATACGCAGTATTTT
TRBJ2-1,TRBD1,TRBV19,-,CASSDSGGTGIVNEQFF,TGTGCCAGTAGTGACTCCGGGGGGACAGGGATCGTCAATGAGCAGTTCTTC
TRBJ2-1,-,TRBV6-5,-,CASSYSRTAYNEQFF,TGTGCCAGCAGTTACTCCCGGACAGCATACAATGAGCAGTTCTTC
TRBJ1-3,-,TRBV7-8,few,CASSLEGLDSGNTIYF,TGTGCCAGCAGCTTAGAGGGTTTGGACAGCGGAAACACCATATATTTT
TRBJ2-3,-,TRBV7-9,-,CASSRSVSTDTQYF,TGTGCCAGCAGCCGATCGGTGAGCACAGATACGCAGTATTTT
TRBJ1-1,TRBD1,TRBV19,-,CASSITGTASKAFF,TGTGCCAGTAGTATCACCGGGACAGCTTCTAAAGCTTTCTTT
TRBJ2-1,-,TRBV6-6,-,CASNLGGEQFF,TGTGCCAGCAACCTCGGGGGTGAGCAGTTCTTC
TRBJ2-2,-,TRBV2,-,CASSFESNTGELFF,TGTGCCAGCAGTTTTGAGTCAAACACCGGGGAGCTGTTTTTT
TRBJ2-3,-,TRBV9,-,CASSVEGGHTDTQYF,TGTGCCAGCAGCGTAGAGGGGGGGCACACAGATACGCAGTATTTT
TRBJ1-3,-,TRBV6-4,-,CASSESSGNTIYF,TGTGCCAGCAGCGAGTCGTCTGGAAACACCATATATTTT
TRBJ2-5,TRBD2,TRBV5-4,-,CASSTGLAGVETQYF,TGTGCCAGCAGCACGGGACTAGCGGGGGTCGAGACCCAGTACTTC
TRBJ1-1,-,TRBV7-9,-,CASETRGFGTEAFF,TGTGCCAGCGAAACACGGGGTTTCGGCACTGAAGCTTTCTTT
TRBJ2-5,TRBD2,TRBV4-2,-,CASSQERVTGGGETQYF,TGTGCCAGCAGCCAAGAACGGGTAACGGGGGGAGGAGAGACCCAGTACTTC
TRBJ1-2,TRBD1,TRBV7-2,-,CASSSDRGSYGYTF,TGTGCCAGCAGCTCCGACAGGGGGTCCTATGGCTACACCTTC
TRBJ2-1,-,TRBV10-3,-,CAISYSIALYNEQFF,TGTGCCATCAGTTATAGTATAGCGCTTTACAATGAGCAGTTCTTC
TRBJ1-4,TRBD1,TRBV5-1,-,CASSLVQGNEKLFF,TGCGCCAGCAGCTTGGTACAGGGGAACGAAAAACTGTTTTTT
TRBJ1-5,-,TRBV28,once,CASSYTGSTFHSNQPQHF,TGTGCCAGCAGTTACACAGGGAGCACATTCCATAGCAATCAGCCCCAGCATTTT
TRBJ1-3,-,TRBV7-9,-,CASSFPTGDSNTIYF,TGTGCCAGCAGCTTCCCGACAGGTGATTCAAACACCATATATTTT
TRBJ2-5,TRBD2,TRBV9,-,CASSVGSARGGRETQYF,TGTGCCAGCAGCGTAGGGTCCGCGCGGGGGGGTCGGGAGACCCAGTACTTC
TRBJ1-1,-,TRBV5-1,-,CASRGVLDTEAFF,TGCGCCAGCCGGGGGGTTTTGGACACTGAAGCTTTCTTT
TRBJ2-2,TRBD1,TRBV7-3,-,CASSLTRDRVNTGELFF,TGTGCCAGCAGCCTCACCCGAGACAGGGTCAACACCGGGGAGCTGTTTTTT
TRBJ2-7,TRBD1,TRBV28,-,CASNFLATGRVYEQYF,TGTGCCAGCAATTTCTTAGCGACAGGGAGAGTCTACGAGCAGTACTTC
TRBJ1-1,TRBD1,TRBV5-1,-,CASSAFKQGAEAFF,TGCGCCAGCAGCGCGTTCAAACAGGGGGCTGAAGCTTTCTTT
TRBJ1-2,-,TRBV18,-,CASSPTIERYTF,TGTGCCAGCTCACCAACGATAGAGCGGTACACCTTC
TRBJ2-2,TRBD1,TRBV6-6,-,CASSSTGDVGELFF,TGTGCCAGCAGTTCAACAGGGGACGTCGGGGAGCTGTTTTTT
TRBJ1-2,-,TRBV29-1,once,CSVDSGWAYGYTF,TGCAGCGTCGACAGCGGGTGGGCTTACGGCTACACCTTC
TRBJ1-1,TRBD1,TRBV5-1,-,CASGQGTEAFF,TGCGCCAGCGGACAGGGGACTGAAGCTTTCTTT
TRBJ1-1,-,TRBV7-8,few,CASSFGSGEGTEAFF,TGTGCCAGCAGCTTCGGTTCAGGGGAGGGCACTGAAGCTTTCTTT
TRBJ2-3,TRBD2,TRBV4-1,-,CASSQGGGSTDTQYF,TGCGCCAGCAGCCAGGGGGGAGGGAGCACAGATACGCAGTATTTT
TRBJ1-1,-,TRBV7-9,-,CASSLARGKTEAFF,TGTGCCAGCAGCTTAGCGCGGGGTAAGACTGAAGCTTTCTTT
TRBJ2-1,-,TRBV13,-,CASSLRGYNEQFF,TGTGCCAGCAGCTTAAGGGGATACAATGAGCAGTTCTTC
TRBJ1-5,TRBD1,TRBV29-1,-,CSVDRDRVGNQPQHF,TGCAGCGTTGACCGGGACAGGGTCGGCAATCAGCCCCAGCATTTT
TRBJ2-7,-,TRBV4-1,-,CASSQGAVAYEQYF,TGCGCCAGCAGCCAAGGGGCAGTCGCCTACGAGCAGTACTTC
TRBJ2-1,-,TRBV6-5,-,CVSRPSSYNEQFF,TGTGTCAGCAGGCCGAGCTCCTACAATGAGCAGTTCTTC
TRBJ2-3,-,TRBV9,-,CASSAPGISDTQYF,TGTGCCAGCAGCGCCCCAGGGATTTCAGATACGCAGTATTTT
TRBJ2-2,-,TRBV29-1,many,CSVEGDNLGGELFF,TGCAGCGTTGAAGGGGACAATTTAGGCGGGGAGCTGTTTTTT
TRBJ1-3,-,TRBV6-5,-,CASSYSRLAGNTIYF,TGTGCCAGCAGTTACTCGAGGCTGGCGGGAAACACCATATATTTT
TRBJ2-5,TRBD1,TRBV5-1,-,CASSSLPSGGQPQETQYF,TGCGCCAGCAGCTCCCTCCCCTCAGGGGGACAACCTCAAGAGACCCAGTACTTC
TRBJ2-2,TRBD1,TRBV7-6,-,CASSLGTANTGELFF,TGTGCCAGCAGCCTCGGGACAGCGAACACCGGGGAGCTGTTTTTT
TRBJ2-1,TRBD2,TRBV2,-,CASSVASGGYNEQFF,TGTGCCAGCAGTGTAGCTAGCGGGGGCTACAATGAGCAGTTCTTC
TRBJ2-2,TRBD1,TRBV5-6,-,CASSLVGQGGTGELFF,TGTGCCAGCAGCTTGGTGGGACAGGGAGGAACCGGGGAGCTGTTTTTT
TRBJ2-3,-,TRBV7-3,-,CASSQTGFTDTQYF,TGTGCCAGCAGTCAAACAGGTTTCACAGATACGCAGTATTTT
TRBJ2-4,TRBD2,TRBV20-1,few,CSAYGRDIQYF,TGCAGTGCTTACGGGAGGGACATTCAGTACTTC
TRBJ2-3,TRBD2,TRBV5-1,-,CASTALTSGVEADTQYF,TGCGCCAGCACTGCGTTGACTAGCGGGGTTGAGGCAGATACGCAGTATTTT
TRBJ2-7,-,TRBV5-4,-,CASSFGGGGFGEQYF,TGTGCCAGCAGCTTTGGAGGGGGCGGGTTTGGGGAGCAGTACTTC
TRBJ2-5,TRBD1,TRBV6-2/TRBV6-3,-,CASSYSAGQATEWYPQETQYF,TGTGCCAGCAGTTACTCGGCCGGACAGGCCACGGAATGGTATCCCCAAGAGACCCAGTACTTC